These 10 T cell receptor beta chains were sequenced from one sample in a study of blood T cell repertoires in COVID-19. TCRdb's copy holds only in-frame clones and misses some; the assay was immunoSEQ multiplex PCR. The profile shows hundreds of thousands of clones, 85% of them singletons. Sequenced input: peripheral blood. These receptors were collected from a human donor in a cohort sampled during active COVID-19.

This sequence joins TRBV2 and TRBJ1-5, with D possibly TRBD1 on 6 matching bases. V gave up 7 bases and J gave up 2 bases, with 21 bases separating them. The CDR3 runs 17 residues. Germline-derived CDR1 and CDR2 are SNHLY and FYNNEI. The CDR3, as DNA: TGTGCCAGCAACTCCAGGACAGCAGTTTCGGGCAATCAGCCCCAGCATTTT. This codes for CASNSRTAVSGNQPQHF.

J is TRBJ1-2 and V is TRBV14, with D tentatively TRBD1 (6 bases). Germline V gene data show CDR1 as SGHDN and CDR2 as FVKESK. This CDR3 comprises 14 residues. Trimming took 5 bases from V and 2 from J, leaving 12 bases between them. CDR3 sequence (DNA): TGTGCCAGCAGCGGCCGGGACATCAACTATGGCTACACCTTC. Protein product: CASSGRDINYGYTF.

This chain connects TRBV10-2 to TRBJ2-7, with D possibly matching TRBD1 (5 bases). The CDR3 runs to 13 residues. Trimming shortened V by 5 bases and J by 4 bases, and 12 bases separated the two germline ends. Germline loops: CDR1 WSHSY, CDR2 SAAADI. The CDR3 protein is CASSLSQGYEQYF. CDR3 nucleotides: TGCGCCAGCAGTCTCAGTCAGGGTTACGAGCAGTACTTC.

This clone was seen a single time. The chain joins TRBV3-1 (or the pseudogene TRBV3-2) to TRBJ1-1, with 9 bases lining up with TRBD1. The CDR3 is made up of 15 amino acids. V was pared by 4 bases and J by 6 bases, with 9 bases of the junction left unmatched. Germline V gives CDR1 LGHDT, CDR2 YNNKEL (reference sequence). For the CDR3, the DNA is TGTGCCAGCAGCCGGCAAGGGACAGGGAGGTCTGAAGCTTTCTTT. It encodes CASSRQGTGRSEAFF.

The gene calls are TRBV19 and TRBJ1-2; tentatively, D is TRBD1 (5 bases). This CDR3 is built from 17 residues. In germline, CDR1 is LNHDA, CDR2 SQIVND (reference sequence). V lost 6 bases to trimming and J lost 0 bases, with 20 bases between them. The CDR3 region is CASSPQATFASNYGYTF. The DNA for the CDR3 is TGTGCCAGTAGCCCACAGGCAACCTTTGCATCTAACTATGGCTACACCTTC.

V and J are TRBV19 and TRBJ1-1; 8 nucleotides match TRBD1. The CDR3 has 15 residues. Germline CDR1 and CDR2: LNHDA and SQIVND (reference sequence). J was trimmed by 3 bases and V by 4 bases; bases with no gene match: 7. The CDR3 is CASSRTGLGDTEAFF. The CDR3 bases are TGTGCCAGTAGTAGGACAGGGTTGGGCGACACTGAAGCTTTCTTT.

This clone turned up a few times. The chain uses TRBV18 and TRBJ2-7; 8 bases fit TRBD1. After removal of 3 bases from V and 3 bases from J, the junction contained 4 bases not matched to a gene. Germline CDR1 and CDR2: KGHSH and LQKENI. This CDR3 is built from 14 residues. CDR3 nucleotides: TGTGCCAGCTCACCGGAGACAGGGGACTACGAGCAGTACTTC. Translation: CASSPETGDYEQYF. The full variable domain, completed using reference TRBV18 and TRBJ2-7, is NAGVMQNPRHLVRRRGQEARLRCSPMKGHSHVYWYRQLPEEGLKFMVYLQKENIIDESGMPKERFSAEFPKEGPSILRIQQVVRGDSAAYFCASSPETGDYEQYFGPGTRLTVT.

This chain joins TRBV19 and TRBJ1-2; the D is unclear. V lost 5 bases and J 4 bases, leaving 20 bases between the germline ends. The length of the CDR3 is 16 residues. The germline V gene encodes CDR1 LNHDA and CDR2 SQIVND (reference sequence). The CDR3 DNA is TGTGCCAGTAGTTTTGCTCCGGGTCTTGGCGGCTATGGCTACACCTTC. Its translation is CASSFAPGLGGYGYTF.

The rearrangement links TRBV5-1 to TRBJ1-1, with 9 bases lining up with TRBD1. J lost 2 bases, V lost 2 bases, and 4 bases had no gene match. This CDR3 region has 15 residues. The germline gives CDR1 SGHRS, CDR2 YFSETQ. The CDR3 protein is CASSFGQGPNTEAFF. CDR3 DNA: TGCGCCAGCAGCTTCGGACAGGGGCCCAACACTGAAGCTTTCTTT.

The V gene is TRBV2, the J gene TRBJ1-6; 9 bases map to TRBD1. V was clipped by 7 bases and J by 5 bases; unmatched bases: 3. Germline V lookup: CDR1 SNHLY, CDR2 FYNNEI. The CDR3 contains 14 residues. For the CDR3, the DNA is TGTGCCAGCATCCGGGACAGGGATAATTCACCCCTCCACTTT. Its protein is CASIRDRDNSPLHF.